This T cell receptor (beta chain) was identified during a study of T cell changes during pregnancy in multiple sclerosis. CDR1 is SGHRS, CDR2 YFSETQ, per germline. V gave up 1 base and J gave up 4 bases, with 14 bases separating them. This CDR3 comprises 15 residues. Clones were read by immunoSEQ multiplex PCR, and TCRdb kept only the in-frame ones, dropping some. The sample has more than 45,000 clones; 80% to 95% are singletons. This clone turned up a few times. The V call is TRBV5-1, the J call TRBJ1-1; D is perhaps TRBD1 (6 bases). The source was CD4+ T cells from peripheral blood mononuclear cells, collected in the second trimester of pregnancy. The TCR originated in a female donor with multiple sclerosis, enrolled in a pregnancy study. The CDR3 protein is CASSLIKGGGTEAFF. Here the CDR3 DNA reads TGCGCCAGCAGCTTGATAAAGGGGGGGGGCACTGAAGCTTTCTTT.